These 18 T cell receptor beta chains originate from one sample sequenced in a study of blood T cell repertoires in COVID-19. TCRdb keeps only in-frame clones here, not all; method: immunoSEQ multiplex PCR. The repertoire holds about 240,000 clones, with just under 85% as singletons. Sequences were obtained from peripheral blood. The receptors come from an older woman with active or convalescent COVID-19.

The J gene is TRBJ2-5, the V gene TRBV10-1; 7 nucleotides align to TRBD2. V dropped 0 bases and J dropped 5; count of bases not matched to a gene: 3. Germline V gives CDR1 WNHNN, CDR2 SYGVQD (reference sequence). The CDR3 covers 14 residues. CDR3 region: CASSESGEGETQYF. For the CDR3, the DNA is TGCGCCAGCAGTGAGTCGGGGGAGGGGGAGACCCAGTACTTC.

The genes are TRBV5-5 and TRBJ2-2, with D maybe TRBD1 (6 bases). The V and J ends lost 5 bases and 7 bases respectively, with 18 bases between them. The CDR3 contains 15 residues. Germline V lookup: CDR1 SGHKS, CDR2 YYEKEE (reference sequence). The CDR3 DNA follows: TGTGCCAGCAGGAATTGGGCAGGGGATTTCGGGGAGCTGTTTTTT. Translated, it gives CASRNWAGDFGELFF.

V gene TRBV24-1 combines with J gene TRBJ1-2, with D uncertain. CDR1 and CDR2 (germline): KGHDR, SFDVKD. The CDR3 has 16 residues. The germline V and J ends were trimmed by 2 bases and 1 base, with 13 bases remaining between them. Here the CDR3 DNA reads TGTGCCACCAGTGATTCCAGGCTACCCCATAACTATGGCTACACCTTC. This sequence encodes CATSDSRLPHNYGYTF.

This clone was seen a few times. The chain couples TRBV7-9 to TRBJ2-1, with D perhaps TRBD2 (6 bases). From germline, CDR1 is SEHNR and CDR2 FQNEAQ (reference sequence). CDR3 length equals 16 residues. V was trimmed by 5 bases and J by 2 bases, leaving 16 bases between them. The CDR3 region has the DNA TGTGCCAGCAGCCTCCCCGGGAGCCCTCCCTACAATGAGCAGTTCTTC. Its protein is CASSLPGSPPYNEQFF.

The chain is built from TRBV30 and TRBJ2-5; D is unclear. CDR1 and CDR2 from the germline V gene are GTSNPN and SVGIG (reference sequence). CDR3 length: 13 residues. V was cut by 2 bases and J by 1 base, with 8 bases left in between. This chain's CDR3 is CAWSMRSQETQYF. The CDR3 DNA is TGTGCCTGGAGTATGAGGAGCCAAGAGACCCAGTACTTC.

The chain carries TRBV19 and TRBJ2-7; 8 bases map to TRBD2. Germline V gene data show CDR1 as LNHDA and CDR2 as SQIVND (reference sequence). This CDR3 is 15 amino acids long. V was clipped by 7 bases and J by 4 bases; unmatched bases: 12. CDR3 in DNA: TGTGCCAGTATGAGGTTTCGGGGGGGAGCTTACGAGCAGTACGTC. Amino acids: CASMRFRGGAYEQYV.

This chain uses TRBV4-1 with TRBJ2-5; D is possibly TRBD1 (6 bases). CDR3 length: 17 amino acids. The germline V gene has CDR1 MGHRA and CDR2 YSYEKL. Trimming removed 4 bases at V and 5 bases at J, with 23 bases between. The CDR3 spells CASSPSGVVGAGETQYF. CDR3 in DNA: TGCGCCAGCAGCCCATCGGGCGTAGTGGGGGCCGGGGAGACCCAGTACTTC.

The genes are TRBV19 and TRBJ1-5; D is perhaps TRBD1 (5 bases). The CDR3 runs 15 residues. V was shortened by 0 bases and J by 5 bases, with 11 bases between the two germline ends. Germline CDR1 is LNHDA and CDR2 is SQIVND (reference sequence). CDR3: CASSIEGAADQPQHF. CDR3 bases: TGTGCCAGTAGTATAGAAGGGGCAGCCGATCAGCCCCAGCATTTT.

V usage is TRBV6-5 and J usage is TRBJ1-2; 7 nucleotides align to TRBD1. This CDR3 comprises 12 residues. V shed 7 bases, J shed 8 bases, and the junction held 7 bases outside the gene matches. CDR1 MNHEY and CDR2 SVGAGI come from the germline V gene. This CDR3 reads CASTDRVDGYTF. The CDR3 DNA reads TGTGCCAGCACCGACAGGGTTGACGGCTACACCTTC.

This chain connects TRBV10-2 to TRBJ1-3; TRBD1 might be the D (6 bases). The CDR3 is made up of 15 amino acids. The germline V gene encodes CDR1 WSHSY and CDR2 SAAADI. Trimming shortened V by 6 bases and J by 0 bases, and 12 bases separated the two germline ends. Here the CDR3 DNA reads TGCGCCAGCAGCACGACAGGCATCTCTGGAAACACCATATATTTT. It encodes CASSTTGISGNTIYF.

This clone was seen ten or more times. This chain joins TRBV27 and TRBJ2-1; 8 bases align to TRBD2. V was pared by 5 bases and J by 8 bases, with 5 bases of the junction left unmatched. The germline gives CDR1 MNHEY, CDR2 SMNVEV (reference sequence). CDR3 length: 13 residues. The CDR3 is CASSRGGPDEQFF. CDR3 DNA sequence: TGTGCCAGCAGTCGGGGGGGGCCTGATGAGCAGTTCTTC.

The V call is TRBV10-2, the J call TRBJ1-1; no clear D. The germline gives CDR1 WSHSY, CDR2 SAAADI. Trimming stripped 3 bases from V and 0 bases from J, with 11 bases between. The CDR3 totals 15 residues. The CDR3 bases are TGCGCCAGCAGTGATAGGCTACAGATGAACACTGAAGCTTTCTTT. Amino acids: CASSDRLQMNTEAFF.

This chain uses TRBV30 with TRBJ1-2, with TRBD1 identical over 11 bases. The CDR3 consists of 15 residues. The V gene end was trimmed by 2 bases and the J gene end by 4 bases; junction bases not matched to a gene: 6. Germline V lookup: CDR1 GTSNPN, CDR2 SVGIG (reference sequence). CDR3 in DNA: TGTGCCTGGAGTCAACACGGGACAGGGGGCTATGGCTACACCTTC. This sequence encodes CAWSQHGTGGYGYTF.

Points on this clone: Within the sample, other DNA sequences also encode this same CDR3. This rearrangement joins TRBV5-1 to TRBJ2-1, with D maybe TRBD1 (6 bases). CDR3 length: 13 amino acids. Germline CDR1 reads SGHRS; CDR2 reads YFSETQ. With 0 bases removed from V and 7 bases from J, the gap between germline ends came to 8 bases. CDR3 nucleotide sequence: TGCGCCAGCAGCTTGGATCAGGGGAATGAGCAGTTCTTC. This encodes CASSLDQGNEQFF.

A single count supports this clone. The chain couples TRBV7-8 to TRBJ1-5, with TRBD1 matching 8 bases. The CDR3 contains 14 residues. J was trimmed by 6 bases and V by 5 bases; bases with no gene match: 6. Germline values: CDR1 SGHVS, CDR2 FQNEAQ. Written as DNA, the CDR3 is TGTGCCAGCAGCGAACAGGGGGACAGTCAGCCCCAGCATTTT. Its protein product is CASSEQGDSQPQHF.

The V gene is TRBV3-1 (or the pseudogene TRBV3-2), the J gene TRBJ2-7; TRBD1 agrees at 9 bases. Trimming cost V 4 bases and J 3 bases; bases outside gene matches: 7. The CDR3 has 15 amino acids. Germline assignment: CDR1 LGHDT and CDR2 YNNKEL (reference sequence). The CDR3 loop is CASSPTGGRHYEQYF. DNA for the CDR3: TGTGCCAGCAGCCCTACAGGGGGCCGTCACTACGAGCAGTACTTC.

V gene TRBV10-3 combines with J gene TRBJ2-2; D gene ambiguous. V was clipped by 0 bases and J by 1 base, with 6 bases between them. The length of the CDR3 is 15 residues. Per germline, CDR1 ENHRY and CDR2 SYGVKD. CDR3 sequence (DNA): TGTGCCATCAGTGAGTCGAAACAGAACACCGGGGAGCTGTTTTTT. It codes for CAISESKQNTGELFF.

The V call is TRBV3-1 (or the pseudogene TRBV3-2), the J call TRBJ1-2; maybe TRBD1 (6 bases). V lost 0 bases to trimming and J lost 6 bases, with 14 bases between them. There are 15 residues in the CDR3. The germline V gene encodes CDR1 LGHDT and CDR2 YNNKEL (reference sequence). CDR3 loop: CASSQDRNRVNGYTF. For the CDR3, the DNA is TGTGCCAGCAGCCAAGATCGAAACAGGGTGAATGGCTACACCTTC.